Presented here are 26 T cell receptor beta chains from one specimen sequenced in a study of blood T cell repertoires in COVID-19. Assay: immunoSEQ multiplex PCR; the TCRdb copy retains only in-frame clones and omits some. The sample carries 150,000 to 200,000 clones, 88% recorded once. Sequencing was done on a sample of peripheral blood. Every receptor here comes from a man aged 35 to 55 with active or convalescent COVID-19.

The V and J genes are TRBV27 and TRBJ2-2, with TRBD2 as a possible D gene (6 bases). The CDR3 contains 15 residues. Germline V gives CDR1 MNHEY, CDR2 SMNVEV (reference sequence). V was shortened by 2 bases and J by 5 bases, with 12 bases between the two germline ends. The CDR3 reads CASSLVFGGTGELFF. DNA of the CDR3: TGTGCCAGCAGTTTAGTCTTCGGGGGTACCGGGGAGCTGTTTTTT.

This clone appeared a single time. This sequence joins TRBV9 and TRBJ2-4, with 7 nucleotides matching TRBD2. This CDR3 spans 14 amino acids. Germline V gene data show CDR1 as SGDLS and CDR2 as YYNGEE. Unmatched junction bases numbered 6, after V lost 4 bases and J lost 5 bases. The CDR3 nucleotides are TGTGCCAGCAGCACGGGACTAAAGGAAAACATTCAGTACTTC. Its protein is CASSTGLKENIQYF.

The chain employs TRBV7-8 and TRBJ1-1; D may be TRBD1 (6 bases). Germline V lookup: CDR1 SGHVS, CDR2 FQNEAQ. The CDR3 is 13 residues long. Trimming removed 5 bases at V and 3 bases at J, with 10 bases between. CDR3 loop: CASSQGRDTEAFF. The CDR3 nucleotides read TGTGCCAGCAGCCAGGGGCGTGACACTGAAGCTTTCTTT.

The chain joins TRBV2 to TRBJ1-1; 9 positions match TRBD1. CDR1 is SNHLY and CDR2 is FYNNEI in the germline V gene. With 7 bases clipped from V and 6 bases from J, the junction kept 9 bases outside the gene matches. The CDR3 has 14 residues. The CDR3 loop is CASKPGQGRSEAFF. The CDR3 DNA is TGTGCCAGCAAGCCGGGACAGGGAAGGTCTGAAGCTTTCTTT.

This sequence joins TRBV5-6 and TRBJ1-1, with TRBD1 matching over 12 bases. Germline CDR1 SGHDT, CDR2 YYEEEE. The V and J ends lost 3 bases and 4 bases, in that order; junction bases with no gene match: 7. The CDR3 sequence is 16 residues long. This chain's CDR3 is CASSSGTGGLGTEAFF. The CDR3 DNA follows: TGTGCCAGCAGCTCCGGGACAGGGGGCTTGGGCACTGAAGCTTTCTTT.

The chain combines TRBV19 with TRBJ2-4; no definite D call. Germline V lookup: CDR1 LNHDA, CDR2 SQIVND (reference sequence). Trimming pared 5 bases from V and 6 bases from J, leaving 11 bases between. The CDR3 runs to 13 residues. CDR3 sequence: CASSLGVGNIQYF. CDR3 DNA sequence: TGTGCCAGTAGTCTCGGAGTTGGAAACATTCAGTACTTC. Together with reference TRBV19 and TRBJ2-4, the CDR3 gives the full variable domain: DGGITQSPKYLFRKEGQNVTLSCEQNLNHDAMYWYRQDPGQGLRLIYYSQIVNDFQKGDIAEGYSVSREKKESFPLTVTSAQKNPTAFYLCASSLGVGNIQYFGAGTRLSVL.

The chain couples TRBV29-1 to TRBJ1-2; 9 nucleotides match TRBD1. Germline V lookup: CDR1 SQVTM, CDR2 ANQGSEA. V was clipped by 4 bases and J by 5 bases; unmatched bases: 5. The CDR3 consists of 13 residues. The DNA of the CDR3 is TGCAGCGTTGTGACAGGGGGGATTTATGGCTACACCTTC. It codes for CSVVTGGIYGYTF. The full variable domain, rest sourced from reference TRBV29-1 and TRBJ1-2, is SAVISQKPSRDICQRGTSLTIQCQVDSQVTMMFWYRQQPGQSLTLIATANQGSEATYESGFVIDKFPISRPNLTFSTLTVSNMSPEDSSIYLCSVVTGGIYGYTFGSGTRLTVV.

The chain carries TRBV28 and TRBJ1-4; 12 nucleotides agree with TRBD1. The CDR3 covers 17 residues. V gave up 6 bases and J gave up 6 bases; unmatched junction bases: 11. CDR1 MDHEN and CDR2 SYDVKM come from the germline V gene. CDR3 residues: CASSPRGQGALDEKLFF. In DNA form, the CDR3 reads TGTGCCAGCAGCCCGAGGGGACAGGGGGCCTTAGATGAAAAACTGTTTTTT.

The genes are TRBV7-9 and TRBJ2-1, with 11 bases that match TRBD1. The CDR3 is made up of 14 amino acids. The junction had 7 bases not matched to a gene; V was cut back by 7 bases and J by 8 bases. In germline, CDR1 is SEHNR, CDR2 FQNEAQ (reference sequence). The CDR3 loop reads CASTPADRGHEQFF. As DNA, the CDR3 is TGTGCCAGCACCCCGGCGGACAGGGGGCATGAGCAGTTCTTC. The variable domain in full, with the rest retrieved from reference TRBV7-9 and TRBJ2-1, is DTGVSQNPRHKITKRGQNVTFRCDPISEHNRLYWYRQTLGQGPEFLTYFQNEAQLEKSRLLSDRFSAERPKGSFSTLEIQRTEQGDSAMYLCASTPADRGHEQFFGPGTRLTVL.

This clone is a singleton in its sample. One junction end does not reproduce the germline sequence, and a read error may be involved. The chain carries TRBV7-2 and TRBJ1-2; 7 bases are shared with TRBD1. The germline V gene has CDR1 SGHTA and CDR2 FQGNSA. The CDR3 has 13 residues. The CDR3 DNA reads TGTGCCAGCAGCTTGGGAACTCCGGGACAGCCCCTATTC. This gives the protein CASSLGTPGQPLF.

The V call is TRBV6-2 or TRBV6-3, the J call TRBJ2-7, with TRBD2 matching 10 bases. The CDR3 sequence is 17 residues long. The ends lost 4 bases at V and 2 bases at J; junction bases unmatched: 11. Germline assignment: CDR1 MNHEY and CDR2 SVGEGT. The CDR3 here is CASSSIAGGPGTYEQYF. Written as DNA, the CDR3 is TGTGCCAGCAGTTCCATAGCGGGGGGCCCGGGAACCTACGAGCAGTACTTC.

The CDR3 region is CASSFDRGHGYTF. The CDR3 nucleotides read TGTGCCAGCAGTTTCGACAGGGGGCATGGCTACACCTTC. This chain uses TRBV28 with TRBJ1-2, with 10 bases lining up with TRBD1. V lost 3 bases, J lost 6 bases, and 1 base stayed unmatched. CDR1 and CDR2 from the germline V gene are MDHEN and SYDVKM. The CDR3 sequence is 13 residues long.

This clone was found once. J is TRBJ1-3 and V is TRBV28; tentatively, D is TRBD1 (6 bases). V was cut by 6 bases and J by 0 bases, with 21 bases left in between. The CDR3 contains 18 residues. Per germline, CDR1 MDHEN and CDR2 SYDVKM. In nucleotides, the CDR3 is TGTGCCAGCAGGTGGGGATCCCACAGGGCAGACTCTGGAAACACCATATATTTT. Translated: CASRWGSHRADSGNTIYF.

V is TRBV7-9 and J is TRBJ1-3; 9 bases line up with TRBD1. Trimming at V came to 5 bases and at J to 1 base, leaving 3 bases not matched to a gene. The CDR3 has 15 amino acids. Looked up from germline, CDR1 is SEHNR and CDR2 is FQNEAQ (reference sequence). In nucleotides, the CDR3 is TGTGCCAGCAGCCCCGGGACAGGGTCTGGAAACACCATATATTTT. It specifies CASSPGTGSGNTIYF.

This clone was recorded once. The chain carries TRBV30 and TRBJ1-4; D is ambiguous. Germline loops: CDR1 GTSNPN, CDR2 SVGIG (reference sequence). The CDR3 runs 12 residues. Trimming took off 3 bases at V and 8 bases at J, with 10 bases between the two ends. The CDR3 protein is CAWSPGEEKLFF. DNA of the CDR3: TGTGCCTGGAGCCCCGGTGAGGAAAAACTGTTTTTT.

The chain combines TRBV27 with TRBJ2-6; weak D call: TRBD2 (5 bases). Per the germline V gene, CDR1 is MNHEY and CDR2 is SMNVEV (reference sequence). The CDR3 totals 15 residues. Trimming shortened V by 3 bases and J by 0 bases, and 6 bases separated the two germline ends. The CDR3 loop is CASSFGSSGANVLTF. Here the CDR3 DNA reads TGTGCCAGCAGTTTTGGGAGCTCTGGGGCCAACGTCCTGACTTTC.

The chain has TRBV5-1 and TRBJ2-1; 11 bases fit TRBD2. This CDR3 region has 15 residues. The germline V gene encodes CDR1 SGHRS and CDR2 YFSETQ. Trimming at V came to 2 bases and at J to 9 bases, leaving 7 bases not matched to a gene. CDR3 bases: TGCGCCAGCAGCTTTACTAGCGGGAGTCTAACTGAGCAGTTCTTC. Translating it yields CASSFTSGSLTEQFF.

The chain joins TRBV9 to TRBJ2-2; D gene ambiguous. Germline assignment: CDR1 SGDLS and CDR2 YYNGEE. The CDR3 is 14 residues long. V was pared by 5 bases and J by 0 bases, with 8 bases between. CDR3 sequence (DNA): TGTGCCAGCAGAGCCCAGGCGAACACCGGGGAGCTGTTTTTT. The encoded protein is CASRAQANTGELFF. The variable domain in full, completed from reference TRBV9 and TRBJ2-2, reads DSGVTQTPKHLITATGQRVTLRCSPRSGDLSVYWYQQSLDQGLQFLIQYYNGEERAKGNILERFSAQQFPDLHSELNLSSLELGDSALYFCASRAQANTGELFFGEGSRLTVL.

The chain links TRBV3-1 (or the pseudogene TRBV3-2) to TRBJ2-1, with TRBD2 matching over 8 bases. V shed 1 base and J 3 bases; nucleotides not matched to a gene: 5. This CDR3 has 16 amino acids. Per germline, CDR1 LGHDT and CDR2 YNNKEL (reference sequence). CDR3 amino acids: CASSQGLAGVYNEQFF. CDR3 sequence (DNA): TGTGCCAGCAGCCAAGGGCTAGCGGGTGTCTACAATGAGCAGTTCTTC.

The chain couples TRBV9 to TRBJ2-7; 9 bases fit TRBD1. Germline lookup yields CDR1 SGDLS and CDR2 YYNGEE. After removal of 4 bases from V and 1 base from J, the junction contained 6 bases not matched to a gene. The CDR3 contains 15 residues. Here the CDR3 reads CASSLRTGASYEQYF. As DNA, the CDR3 is TGTGCCAGCAGCCTAAGGACAGGGGCATCCTACGAGCAGTACTTC. Full variable domain (rest looked up from reference TRBV9 and TRBJ2-7): DSGVTQTPKHLITATGQRVTLRCSPRSGDLSVYWYQQSLDQGLQFLIQYYNGEERAKGNILERFSAQQFPDLHSELNLSSLELGDSALYFCASSLRTGASYEQYFGPGTRLTVT.

V and J are TRBV2 and TRBJ2-1; D possibly corresponds to TRBD1 (6 bases). There are 16 residues in the CDR3. The germline V and J ends were trimmed by 1 base and 7 bases, with 17 bases remaining between them. Germline CDR1 is SNHLY and CDR2 is FYNNEI. The CDR3 DNA sequence: TGTGCCAGCAGTGAAGTTTCAGGGACATCCTCTAATGAGCAGTTCTTC. Residues: CASSEVSGTSSNEQFF.

The chain is built from TRBV5-6 and TRBJ2-1; a weak D match, TRBD2 (6 bases). V lost 4 bases, J lost 2 bases, and 16 bases lay in between. This CDR3 has 16 amino acids. Per the germline V gene, CDR1 is SGHDT and CDR2 is YYEEEE. The CDR3 loop is CASSQLGGETYNEQFF. CDR3 coding DNA: TGTGCCAGCAGCCAACTCGGCGGGGAAACCTACAATGAGCAGTTCTTC.

V usage is TRBV20-1 and J usage is TRBJ1-1, with unresolved D. Between the trimmed V and J ends, which lost 3 bases and 3 bases, there was a span of 11 bases. In germline, CDR1 is DFQATT, CDR2 SNEGSKA (reference sequence). CDR3 length: 13 amino acids. CDR3 sequence (DNA): TGCAGTGCTAGTTCGGACTCTTACACTGAAGCTTTCTTT. It encodes CSASSDSYTEAFF.

The chain joins TRBV28 to TRBJ2-1, with D possibly being TRBD2 (7 bases). V was pared by 7 bases and J by 7 bases, with 17 bases between. The CDR3 spans 14 residues. The V gene's germline CDR1 is MDHEN and CDR2 SYDVKM. As DNA, the CDR3 is TGTGCCAGCACCTCCCGGGGGGCTCGGAATGAGCAGTTCTTC. Residues: CASTSRGARNEQFF.

V is TRBV19 and J is TRBJ1-4; D is possibly TRBD1 (5 bases). Trimming cost V 3 bases and J 4 bases, with 12 bases left between them. Per germline, CDR1 LNHDA and CDR2 SQIVND (reference sequence). The CDR3 contains 15 residues. The DNA for the CDR3 is TGTGCCAGTAGTATCCTGGCAGGGAATAATGAAAAACTGTTTTTT. Residues: CASSILAGNNEKLFF. The whole variable domain, filled in from reference TRBV19 and TRBJ1-4, reads DGGITQSPKYLFRKEGQNVTLSCEQNLNHDAMYWYRQDPGQGLRLIYYSQIVNDFQKGDIAEGYSVSREKKESFPLTVTSAQKNPTAFYLCASSILAGNNEKLFFGSGTQLSVL.

This chain connects TRBV29-1 to TRBJ1-1, with a weak D call TRBD1 (6 bases). CDR1 and CDR2 (germline): SQVTM, ANQGSEA. Trimming left V 7 bases short and J 6 bases short, with 12 bases between. The CDR3 runs 11 residues. Here the CDR3 reads CSARQASEAFF. In DNA form, the CDR3 reads TGCAGCGCCAGACAGGCATCTGAAGCTTTCTTT. Full variable domain (outside the CDR3, taken from reference TRBV29-1 and TRBJ1-1): SAVISQKPSRDICQRGTSLTIQCQVDSQVTMMFWYRQQPGQSLTLIATANQGSEATYESGFVIDKFPISRPNLTFSTLTVSNMSPEDSSIYLCSARQASEAFFGQGTRLTVV.